This T cell receptor beta chain came from a study of cytotoxic CD8 clonotypes in ibrutinib-treated CLL. The sample holds many counts of this clone. Produced via immunoSEQ multiplex PCR; TCRdb's table is partial and in-frame only. The profile shows about 140,000 clones, roughly 80% of them singletons. The V end lost 3 bases, the J end lost 6 bases, and 14 bases lay between the germline ends. Germline loops: CDR1 MNHEY, CDR2 SMNVEV (reference sequence). The CDR3 is made up of 14 amino acids. The sequence was obtained from a human donor with chronic lymphocytic leukemia. The sample was PBMCs, taken after 12 months of ibrutinib treatment. The gene calls are TRBV27 and TRBJ1-2; D is perhaps TRBD1 (5 bases). The CDR3 region is CASSFKGRMHGYTF. CDR3 bases: TGTGCCAGCAGTTTTAAGGGGCGGATGCATGGCTACACCTTC.